This entry lists 29 T cell receptor beta chains sequenced from one sample in a study of breast tumors, draining lymph nodes, adjacent tissues. TCRdb fed the multiplex PCR reads into MiXCR, producing one record per CDR3 protein. The profile shows fewer than 25,000 distinct CDR3 sequences, about 61% of them singletons. Sequencing used tumor-adjacent breast tissue. These TCRs come from a female donor with breast cancer. Some clones in this sample may be carry-over from other donors' samples.

V and J are TRBV5-1 and TRBJ2-7, with D perhaps assigned TRBD1 or TRBD2 (5 bases each). This CDR3 is 13 amino acids long. V gave up 7 bases and J gave up 5 bases, with 16 bases separating them. Germline V lookup: CDR1 SGHRS, CDR2 YFSETQ. As DNA, the CDR3 is TGCGCCAGCCAACTCGGTCTGGGGGACGAGCAGTACTTC. This encodes CASQLGLGDEQYF.

V and J are TRBV14 and TRBJ2-7, with TRBD2 as a possible D gene (7 bases). The CDR3 is 14 residues long. Trimming took off 2 bases at V and 7 bases at J, with 15 bases between the two ends. CDR1 and CDR2 from the germline V gene are SGHDN and FVKESK. The CDR3 DNA reads as TGTGCCAGCAGCCAATGGGAGGGGGGGGAGGAGCAGTACTTC. Translation gives CASSQWEGGEEQYF.

This chain uses TRBV7-2 with TRBJ1-5, with unresolved D. The germline V and J ends were trimmed by 2 bases and 12 bases, with 11 bases remaining between them. The CDR3 is 12 residues long. Germline CDR1 is SGHTA and CDR2 is FQGNSA. CDR3 protein: CASSLYRGDQHF. Here the CDR3 DNA reads TGTGCCAGCAGCTTATATCGTGGAGACCAGCATTTT. The full variable domain, completed using reference TRBV7-2 and TRBJ1-5, is GAGVSQSPSNKVTEKGKDVELRCDPISGHTALYWYRQSLGQGLEFLIYFQGNSAPDKSGLPSDRFSAERTGGSVSTLTIQRTQQEDSAVYLCASSLYRGDQHFGDGTRLSIL.

This clonotype was detected ten times or more. A junction boundary mismatches the germline segment, possibly from a read error. V is TRBV6-4 and J is TRBJ2-7; 11 nucleotides align to TRBD1. The CDR3 covers 19 residues. CDR1 is MRHNA, CDR2 SNTAGT, per germline. The CDR3 here is CASSHSRDRGFSSSYEQYF. CDR3 nucleotides: TGTGCCAGCAGTCACTCCCGGGACAGGGGGTTCTCGAGCTCCTACGAGCAGTACTTC.

This clonotype was seen ten or more times. The chain couples TRBV15 to TRBJ2-5; weak D call: TRBD2 (7 bases). The ends were cut back, 0 bases at V and 5 bases at J, with 13 bases in the middle. The CDR3 contains 15 residues. Germline CDR1 is LNHNV and CDR2 is YYDKDF (reference sequence). The CDR3 nucleotides are TGTGCCACCAGCAGAGATCAGGCGGGGGCTGAGACCCAGTACTTC. Its protein is CATSRDQAGAETQYF.

The CDR3 loop is CSADRLTPPSNEQFF. The CDR3 coding sequence is TGCAGTGCGGATAGACTAACCCCTCCCTCCAATGAGCAGTTCTTC. This rearrangement joins TRBV20-1 to TRBJ2-1; possible D gene TRBD2, 5 bases. The CDR3 is 15 amino acids. V lost 6 bases and J 6 bases, leaving 21 bases between the germline ends. Germline-derived CDR1 and CDR2 are DFQATT and SNEGSKA (reference sequence).

This clonotype was detected ten times or more. The V call is TRBV2, the J call TRBJ2-2, with D possibly TRBD1 on 5 matching bases. CDR1 is SNHLY, CDR2 FYNNEI, per germline. The CDR3 consists of 15 residues. The ends were cut back, 0 bases at V and 2 bases at J, with 7 bases in the middle. CDR3 residues: CASSEAQGNTGELFF. CDR3 DNA: TGTGCCAGCAGTGAAGCGCAGGGAAACACCGGGGAGCTGTTTTTT.

V is TRBV9 and J is TRBJ1-4; 8 nucleotides align to TRBD1. V dropped 3 bases and J dropped 12; count of bases not matched to a gene: 7. This CDR3 is built from 13 residues. Germline V lookup: CDR1 SGDLS, CDR2 YYNGEE. The DNA of the CDR3 is TGTGCCAGCAGCGCCTGGGCACAGGGGGAACTGTTTTTT. It translates to CASSAWAQGELFF.

This clonotype has just a few counts. V and J are TRBV28 and TRBJ2-1, with 8 bases identical to TRBD2. This CDR3 is 14 amino acids long. Germline lookup yields CDR1 MDHEN and CDR2 SYDVKM. V shed 3 bases and J 7 bases; nucleotides not matched to a gene: 5. The CDR3 protein is CASSFFLAGNEQFF. The CDR3 nucleotides are TGTGCCAGCAGTTTCTTCCTAGCGGGTAATGAGCAGTTCTTC.

This clonotype showed up many times. At one end the junction does not follow the germline gene, possibly because of a read error. V usage is TRBV20-1 and J usage is TRBJ2-5; D is uncertain. The CDR3 extends over 11 amino acids. The germline V gene has CDR1 DFQATT and CDR2 SNEGSKA (reference sequence). The CDR3 loop reads CSAQHQETQSF. CDR3 nucleotides: TGCAGTGCTCAACACCAAGAGACCCAGTCCTTC.

V is TRBV12-3 or TRBV12-4 and J is TRBJ1-6; no definite D call. Between the trimmed V and J ends, which lost 4 bases and 9 bases, there was a span of 13 bases. The CDR3 spans 14 residues. In nucleotides, the CDR3 is TGTGCCAGCAGTTCTCTAATGAATGGTTCACCCCTCCACTTT. Its translation: CASSSLMNGSPLHF.

The chain employs TRBV20-1 and TRBJ2-7; D is perhaps TRBD1 (6 bases). The CDR3 has 14 residues. Germline V gives CDR1 DFQATT, CDR2 SNEGSKA (reference sequence). V gave up 3 bases and J gave up 2 bases, with 14 bases separating them. The CDR3 bases are TGCAGTGCTAGTATACAGGGTCCAACCTACGAGCAGTACTTC. Amino acid sequence: CSASIQGPTYEQYF.

This clonotype came up a few times. V and J are TRBV15 and TRBJ1-2; D gene uncertain. The V end lost 0 bases, the J end lost 3 bases, and 8 bases lay between the germline ends. CDR1 is LNHNV and CDR2 is YYDKDF in the germline V gene (reference sequence). The CDR3 has 14 amino acids. CDR3 in DNA: TGTGCCACCAGCAGAGATGGAGGGTACTATGGCTACACCTTC. It encodes CATSRDGGYYGYTF.

J is TRBJ2-7 and V is TRBV12-5, with no clear D. This CDR3 has 11 amino acids. V was shortened by 6 bases and J by 6 bases, with 9 bases between the two germline ends. The germline CDR1 and CDR2 sequences are LGHNT and FRNRAP. CDR3 DNA: TGTGCTAGTGGCGCGAGAGGCGAGCAGTACTTC. Translated: CASGARGEQYF.

The chain employs TRBV9 and TRBJ2-3; D is possibly TRBD1 or TRBD2 (5 bases each). CDR1 and CDR2 (germline): SGDLS, YYNGEE. The CDR3 covers 15 residues. Trimming pared 9 bases from V and 0 bases from J, leaving 17 bases between. In DNA form, the CDR3 reads TGTGCCACACCAGGGTTGAGGGTTAGCACAGATACGCAGTATTTT. Its protein product is CATPGLRVSTDTQYF. Supplemented by reference TRBV9 and TRBJ2-3, the full variable domain reads DSGVTQTPKHLITATGQRVTLRCSPRSGDLSVYWYQQSLDQGLQFLIQYYNGEERAKGNILERFSAQQFPDLHSELNLSSLELGDSALYFCATPGLRVSTDTQYFGPGTRLTVL.

V usage is TRBV20-1 and J usage is TRBJ1-5; the D is unclear. Trimming took off 2 bases at V and 4 bases at J, with 6 bases between the two ends. There are 12 residues in the CDR3. The V gene's germline CDR1 is DFQATT and CDR2 SNEGSKA (reference sequence). CDR3: CSARNGNQPQHF. CDR3 nucleotide sequence: TGCAGTGCTAGAAACGGGAATCAGCCCCAGCATTTT.

This clonotype has at least ten counts. The V gene is TRBV6-5, the J gene TRBJ1-5; a possible D gene is TRBD1 (5 bases). This CDR3 spans 13 amino acids. CDR1 is MNHEY and CDR2 is SVGAGI in the germline V gene. V gave up 2 bases and J gave up 6 bases, with 8 bases separating them. CDR3 sequence: CASSYQGSQPQHF. CDR3 sequence (DNA): TGTGCCAGCAGTTACCAGGGAAGTCAGCCCCAGCATTTT.

The genes are TRBV19 and TRBJ1-5; tentatively, D is TRBD1 (6 bases). CDR1 and CDR2 from the germline V gene are LNHDA and SQIVND (reference sequence). This CDR3 has 15 amino acids. V dropped 3 bases and J dropped 2 bases, with 11 bases sitting between them. The CDR3 loop reads CASSIWEGGNQPQHF. CDR3 coding DNA: TGTGCCAGTAGTATTTGGGAGGGGGGCAATCAGCCCCAGCATTTT.

The rearrangement joins TRBV6-4 to TRBJ2-1, with TRBD2 matching 8 bases. There are 15 residues in the CDR3. Germline CDR1 reads MRHNA; CDR2 reads SNTAGT. Trimming removed 8 bases from V and 7 bases from J; junction bases left unmatched: 13. The CDR3 DNA reads as TGTGCCAGCCAATTATCGGGAGGGCCGGGGAATGAGCAGTTCTTC. Translated, it gives CASQLSGGPGNEQFF.

This clonotype has just a few counts. The chain carries TRBV30 and TRBJ2-2; D is perhaps TRBD2 (5 bases). The germline V and J ends were trimmed by 0 bases and 6 bases, with 8 bases remaining between them. Germline CDR1 is GTSNPN and CDR2 is SVGIG (reference sequence). CDR3 length equals 13 residues. The CDR3 here is CAWSVGGSGELFF. For the CDR3, the DNA is TGTGCCTGGAGTGTCGGCGGGTCCGGGGAGCTGTTTTTT.

This chain joins TRBV2 and TRBJ1-6, with unresolved D. V lost 4 bases and J 13 bases, leaving 11 bases between the germline ends. The CDR3 length is 12 residues. Germline loops: CDR1 SNHLY, CDR2 FYNNEI. DNA for the CDR3: TGTGCCAGCAGTGCTCCATCGGTTCCCCTCCACTTT. Its translation is CASSAPSVPLHF. Drawing the rest from reference TRBV2 and TRBJ1-6, the complete variable domain is EPEVTQTPSHQVTQMGQEVILRCVPISNHLYFYWYRQILGQKVEFLVSFYNNEISEKSEIFDDQFSVERPDGSNFTLKIRSTKLEDSAMYFCASSAPSVPLHFGNGTRLTVT.

The V gene is TRBV2, the J gene TRBJ2-7, with 7 nucleotides matching TRBD2. V dropped 4 bases and J dropped 4; count of bases not matched to a gene: 7. The CDR3 loop spans 14 amino acids. The germline CDR1 and CDR2 sequences are SNHLY and FYNNEI. Written as DNA, the CDR3 is TGTGCCAGCAGTGCCCAAGCGGGACGGTACGAGCAGTACTTC. This codes for CASSAQAGRYEQYF.

This clonotype came up once. This sequence joins TRBV9 and TRBJ1-3; 7 bases line up with TRBD1. The CDR3 totals 17 residues. V lost 2 bases to trimming and J lost 0 bases; unmatched junction nucleotides: 8. Germline V gene data show CDR1 as SGDLS and CDR2 as YYNGEE. The CDR3, as DNA: TGTGCCAGCAGCGTCTCCATCCGACAGGGCTCTGGAAACACCATATATTTT. It yields the protein CASSVSIRQGSGNTIYF.

By share of the sample, this clonotype is medium-sized. V usage is TRBV7-2 and J usage is TRBJ2-7; D gene uncertain. The CDR3 sequence is 15 residues long. From germline, CDR1 is SGHTA and CDR2 FQGNSA. The V end lost 1 base, the J end lost 0 bases, and 10 bases lay between the germline ends. The DNA for the CDR3 is TGTGCCAGCAGCTTAGGTTTGGGGTCCTCCTACGAGCAGTACTTC. This translates into CASSLGLGSSYEQYF. Together with reference TRBV7-2 and TRBJ2-7, the CDR3 gives the full variable domain: GAGVSQSPSNKVTEKGKDVELRCDPISGHTALYWYRQSLGQGLEFLIYFQGNSAPDKSGLPSDRFSAERTGGSVSTLTIQRTQQEDSAVYLCASSLGLGSSYEQYFGPGTRLTVT.

This clonotype occurred many times. The V and J genes are TRBV7-9 and TRBJ2-5; a possible D gene is TRBD2 (7 bases). The germline gives CDR1 SEHNR, CDR2 FQNEAQ (reference sequence). The CDR3 extends over 17 amino acids. The V end was cut by 4 bases, the J end by 9 bases, with 27 bases between. The CDR3 nucleotides read TGTGCCAGCAGCTGGCTAGGCGGGGCCTCGTGGGGGGGGCCCCAGTACTTC. It codes for CASSWLGGASWGGPQYF. Full variable domain (missing parts from reference TRBV7-9 and TRBJ2-5): DTGVSQNPRHKITKRGQNVTFRCDPISEHNRLYWYRQTLGQGPEFLTYFQNEAQLEKSRLLSDRFSAERPKGSFSTLEIQRTEQGDSAMYLCASSWLGGASWGGPQYFGPGTRLLVL.

This chain joins TRBV2 and TRBJ2-3, with D uncertain. Germline CDR1 reads SNHLY; CDR2 reads FYNNEI. The ends were cut back, 6 bases at V and 3 bases at J, with 13 bases in the middle. This CDR3 spans 14 amino acids. CDR3 sequence: CASRTTLMTDTQYF. The CDR3 DNA reads as TGTGCCAGCAGAACCACCCTCATGACAGATACGCAGTATTTT.

This clonotype was seen only once. The rearrangement links TRBV19 to TRBJ1-2; D is ambiguous. There are 16 residues in the CDR3. V dropped 7 bases and J dropped 2 bases, with 20 bases sitting between them. Germline lookup yields CDR1 LNHDA and CDR2 SQIVND (reference sequence). CDR3 in DNA: TGTGCCAGTAAGGTGGCAGGAGCTAACTTAAACTATGGCTACACCTTC. This gives the protein CASKVAGANLNYGYTF.

This chain uses TRBV4-2 with TRBJ2-3; 8 bases agree with TRBD2. This CDR3 spans 16 amino acids. The germline CDR1 and CDR2 sequences are LGHNA and YNFKEQ. J gave up 0 bases and V 4 bases, and 6 bases lay outside the gene matches. The chain's CDR3 is CASSREAGVSTDTQYF. DNA for the CDR3: TGTGCCAGCAGCCGAGAAGCGGGGGTCAGCACAGATACGCAGTATTTT.

This clonotype is medium-sized in the sample. The chain uses TRBV30 and TRBJ2-5; D is perhaps TRBD2 (5 bases). Germline V lookup: CDR1 GTSNPN, CDR2 SVGIG (reference sequence). V was cut by 0 bases and J by 5 bases, with 13 bases left in between. This CDR3 region has 14 residues. The CDR3, as DNA: TGTGCCTGGAGTGTCTGGGAGTTTGGGGAGACCCAGTACTTC. Translated, it gives CAWSVWEFGETQYF. The whole variable domain, remainder taken from reference TRBV30 and TRBJ2-5, is SQTIHQWPATLVQPVGSPLSLECTVEGTSNPNLYWYRQAAGRGLQLLFYSVGIGQISSEVPQNLSASRPQDRQFILSSKKLLLSDSGFYLCAWSVWEFGETQYFGPGTRLLVL.